The present TCR beta chain was sequenced within a study of T cell responses to AZD1222 COVID-19 vaccine. Findings and limits, study-wide: Donor demographics were predominantly white British with a female majority; clonal diversity may be underestimated.

V lost 3 bases and J lost 2, with 3 bases in between. The CDR3 runs to 12 residues. TCRdb's copy holds only in-frame clones and misses some; the assay was immunoSEQ multiplex PCR. The sample consists of over 150,000 clones, 88% of them appearing once. About this clone itself: What it recognizes is unknown. The sample contains more than one DNA sequence encoding this CDR3.

The sample in question was peripheral blood, obtained 28 days after the second AZD1222 dose. The receptor's source is an adult who received the AZD1222 COVID-19 vaccine. The J gene is TRBJ2-3, the V gene TRBV12-3 or TRBV12-4; D unclear. For the CDR3, the DNA is TGTGCCAGCAGTTTTTCCACAGATACGCAGTATTTT. Its protein product is CASSFSTDTQYF.